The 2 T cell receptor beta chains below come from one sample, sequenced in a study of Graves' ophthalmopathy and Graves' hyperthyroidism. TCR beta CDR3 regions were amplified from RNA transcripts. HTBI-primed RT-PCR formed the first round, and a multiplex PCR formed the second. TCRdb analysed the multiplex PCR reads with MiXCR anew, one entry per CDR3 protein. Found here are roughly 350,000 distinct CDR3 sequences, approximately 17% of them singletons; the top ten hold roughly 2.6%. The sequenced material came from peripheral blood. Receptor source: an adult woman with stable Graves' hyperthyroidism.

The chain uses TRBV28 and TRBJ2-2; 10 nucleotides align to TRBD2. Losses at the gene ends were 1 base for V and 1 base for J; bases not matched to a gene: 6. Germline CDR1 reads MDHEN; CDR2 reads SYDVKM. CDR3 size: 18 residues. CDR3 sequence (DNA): TGTGCCAGCAGTTTATTGGGGCTAGCGGGAGTGAACACCGGGGAGCTGTTTTTT. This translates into CASSLLGLAGVNTGELFF.

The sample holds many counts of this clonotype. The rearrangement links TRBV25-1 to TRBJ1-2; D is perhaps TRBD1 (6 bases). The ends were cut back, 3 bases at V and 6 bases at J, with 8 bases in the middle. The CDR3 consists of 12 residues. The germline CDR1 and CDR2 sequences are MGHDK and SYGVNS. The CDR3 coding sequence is TGTGCCAGCAGTGACAGGGGTGATGGCTACACCTTC. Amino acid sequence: CASSDRGDGYTF.